The 28 T cell receptor beta chains in this list originate from one sample, sequenced in a study of shared clonotypes between healthy human individuals. Sequenced by immunoSEQ multiplex PCR; TCRdb stores in-frame clones only, minus some. The repertoire holds millions of clones, with roughly nine tenths as singletons. Sequenced material: naive CD4+ T cells sorted from blood. The subset is: CD45RA+ positively selected. The receptors shown here come from a man aged 18 to 35 in good health.

The chain links TRBV27 to TRBJ2-1, with 8 bases matching TRBD2. The CDR3 extends over 15 amino acids. Trimming took 1 base from V and 4 from J; bases not matched to a gene: 3. Per germline, CDR1 MNHEY and CDR2 SMNVEV (reference sequence). CDR3 loop: CASSLFPSGYNEQFF. The CDR3 DNA follows: TGTGCCAGCAGTTTATTTCCTAGCGGGTACAATGAGCAGTTCTTC.

This sequence joins TRBV18 and TRBJ2-7; 8 nucleotides agree with TRBD1. Trimming at V came to 0 bases and at J to 1 base, leaving 5 bases not matched to a gene. CDR1 is KGHSH and CDR2 is LQKENI in the germline V gene. CDR3 length equals 16 residues. Here the CDR3 DNA reads TGTGCCAGCTCACCACCGATGGGACAGGTGTCCTACGAGCAGTACTTC. This translates into CASSPPMGQVSYEQYF.

Note on this clone: Other DNA sequences of this sample code for an identical CDR3. This rearrangement joins TRBV5-1 to TRBJ2-7; D gene ambiguous. The CDR3 consists of 14 residues. Trimming removed 0 bases from V and 1 base from J, with 8 bases in between. Germline V gene sequence: CDR1 SGHRS, CDR2 YFSETQ. The CDR3 DNA sequence: TGCGCCAGCAGCTTGGGGGGTTTATCCTACGAGCAGTACTTC. This translates into CASSLGGLSYEQYF.

V gene TRBV7-3 combines with J gene TRBJ2-1, with D possibly TRBD1 on 6 matching bases. Germline V gives CDR1 SGHTA, CDR2 FQGTGA. The CDR3 consists of 16 residues. V was cut by 5 bases and J by 5 bases, with 19 bases left in between. The CDR3 DNA is TGTGCCAGCAGCAAAACAGGGTTGACGGTCAACAATGAGCAGTTCTTC. It yields the protein CASSKTGLTVNNEQFF.

The chain employs TRBV11-3 and TRBJ2-7, with TRBD1 matching 8 bases. CDR1 is SGHNT and CDR2 is YENEEA in the germline V gene. The CDR3 is 13 residues long. The ends lost 4 bases at V and 6 bases at J; junction bases unmatched: 5. The CDR3 spells CASSSTGGREQYF. The CDR3, as DNA: TGTGCCAGCAGCTCTACAGGGGGGCGCGAGCAGTACTTC.

The chain combines TRBV19 with TRBJ2-7; tentatively, D is TRBD2 (5 bases). The V gene's germline CDR1 is LNHDA and CDR2 SQIVND (reference sequence). V was pared by 4 bases and J by 3 bases, with 10 bases between. This CDR3 has 13 residues. The CDR3, as DNA: TGTGCCAGTAGTACTAGTGAGGGCTACGAGCAGTACTTC. This gives the protein CASSTSEGYEQYF.

The chain has TRBV7-2 and TRBJ1-3; D is undetermined. V lost 1 base, J lost 6 bases, and 19 bases lay in between. CDR3 length equals 17 residues. Germline CDR1 reads SGHTA; CDR2 reads FQGNSA. The CDR3 loop is CASSLGWRASRANTIYF. As DNA, the CDR3 is TGTGCCAGCAGCTTAGGGTGGCGAGCAAGTCGGGCAAACACCATATATTTT.

Concerning this clone itself: Other DNA variants within this sample encode the same CDR3. This rearrangement joins TRBV18 to TRBJ1-1; D not certain. CDR1 and CDR2 (germline): KGHSH, LQKENI. Between the trimmed V and J ends, which lost 2 bases and 3 bases, there was a span of 10 bases. CDR3 length equals 14 residues. The CDR3 sequence is CASSPGRQDTEAFF. The DNA for the CDR3 is TGTGCCAGCTCACCAGGTCGCCAGGACACTGAAGCTTTCTTT.

This chain uses TRBV19 with TRBJ2-7, with D perhaps matching TRBD2 (6 bases). V was trimmed by 5 bases and J by 3 bases, leaving 11 bases between them. The CDR3 runs 13 residues. The germline gives CDR1 LNHDA, CDR2 SQIVND (reference sequence). The CDR3 DNA sequence: TGTGCCAGTAGTTTGGGACTTGGCTACGAGCAGTACTTC. Amino acids: CASSLGLGYEQYF.

This clone was observed once. V usage is TRBV25-1 and J usage is TRBJ1-4, with a tentative D call TRBD1 (5 bases). The CDR3 runs to 15 residues. Germline values: CDR1 MGHDK, CDR2 SYGVNS. Trimming removed 2 bases from V and 4 bases from J, with 11 bases in between. As DNA, the CDR3 is TGTGCCAGCAGTGAAGGGGCAGGCGTTAATGAAAAACTGTTTTTT. Its protein product is CASSEGAGVNEKLFF. Full variable domain (missing parts from reference TRBV25-1 and TRBJ1-4): EADIYQTPRYLVIGTGKKITLECSQTMGHDKMYWYQQDPGMELHLIHYSYGVNSTEKGDLSSESTVSRIRTEHFPLTLESARPSHTSQYLCASSEGAGVNEKLFFGSGTQLSVL.

This chain connects TRBV7-2 to TRBJ1-2; a possible D gene is TRBD1 (5 bases). Germline-derived CDR1 and CDR2 are SGHTA and FQGNSA. V was pared by 1 base and J by 2 bases, with 17 bases between. CDR3 length equals 17 residues. CDR3 nucleotides: TGTGCCAGCAGCTTAGTTACCGGGACGGCCCAAAACTATGGCTACACCTTC. Translation gives CASSLVTGTAQNYGYTF.

The V gene is TRBV5-5, the J gene TRBJ1-1, with TRBD1 as a possible D gene (6 bases). The CDR3 consists of 15 residues. Germline V gene lookup returns CDR1 SGHKS and CDR2 YYEKEE (reference sequence). Trimming pared 1 base from V and 0 bases from J, leaving 10 bases between. The chain's CDR3 is CASSLTGQMNTEAFF. CDR3 nucleotides: TGTGCCAGCAGCTTGACCGGACAGATGAACACTGAAGCTTTCTTT.

The CDR3 protein is CASSLRGSNYGYTF. CDR3 sequence (DNA): TGTGCCAGCAGCTTAAGGGGATCTAACTATGGCTACACCTTC. The V and J genes are TRBV7-2 and TRBJ1-2; possibly TRBD1 for D (5 bases). The germline V gene has CDR1 SGHTA and CDR2 FQGNSA. The CDR3 runs 14 residues. V dropped 2 bases and J dropped 0 bases, with 7 bases sitting between them.

This clone was counted a single time. CDR3: CATGQGADEKLFF. The CDR3, as DNA: TGTGCCACCGGGCAGGGCGCGGATGAAAAACTGTTTTTT. The genes are TRBV28 and TRBJ1-4, with a possible D match to TRBD1 (5 bases). The V end was cut by 10 bases, the J end by 6 bases, with 15 bases between. This CDR3 is 13 amino acids long. The V gene's germline CDR1 is MDHEN and CDR2 SYDVKM. Full variable domain (outside the CDR3, taken from reference TRBV28 and TRBJ1-4): DVKVTQSSRYLVKRTGEKVFLECVQDMDHENMFWYRQDPGLGLRLIYFSYDVKMKEKGDIPEGYSVSREKKERFSLILESASTNQTSMYLCATGQGADEKLFFGSGTQLSVL.

The J gene is TRBJ2-7, the V gene TRBV18; D is unresolved. This CDR3 region has 15 residues. The V end lost 3 bases, the J end lost 7 bases, and 19 bases lay between the germline ends. Germline assignment: CDR1 KGHSH and CDR2 LQKENI. The CDR3 loop is CASSPGATSADEQYF. CDR3 sequence (DNA): TGTGCCAGCTCACCTGGAGCGACTTCTGCGGATGAGCAGTACTTC.

This clone has just a few counts. This chain connects TRBV21-1 to TRBJ2-1; the listed D gene, TRBD2, was not tested against the DNA. TRBV21-1 represents a pseudogene. The CDR3 consists of 15 residues. CDR3 amino acids: CASSTPPGGPREQFF. Written as DNA, the CDR3 is TGTGCCAGCAGCACACCCCCGGGAGGGCCCAGGGAGCAGTTCTTC.

Note on this clone: Other DNA sequences in the sample encode the same CDR3. V and J are TRBV30 and TRBJ2-5; 12 bases match TRBD2. V gave up 5 bases and J gave up 4 bases; unmatched junction bases: 5. Looked up from germline, CDR1 is GTSNPN and CDR2 is SVGIG (reference sequence). The CDR3 contains 14 residues. The chain's CDR3 is CAWGLAGGPETQYF. In DNA, the CDR3 is TGTGCCTGGGGCCTAGCGGGGGGGCCAGAGACCCAGTACTTC.

The rearrangement uses TRBV28 and TRBJ2-5, with TRBD1 identical over 7 bases. V gave up 3 bases and J gave up 4 bases; unmatched junction bases: 5. This CDR3 contains 14 residues. The germline V gene encodes CDR1 MDHEN and CDR2 SYDVKM. This CDR3 reads CASSLRGPTETQYF. As DNA, the CDR3 is TGTGCCAGCAGTTTGAGGGGGCCTACAGAGACCCAGTACTTC. Drawing the rest from reference TRBV28 and TRBJ2-5, the complete variable domain is DVKVTQSSRYLVKRTGEKVFLECVQDMDHENMFWYRQDPGLGLRLIYFSYDVKMKEKGDIPEGYSVSREKKERFSLILESASTNQTSMYLCASSLRGPTETQYFGPGTRLLVL.

The chain couples TRBV18 to TRBJ2-1, with D unresolved. This CDR3 comprises 17 residues. Germline CDR1 is KGHSH and CDR2 is LQKENI. The V end lost 3 bases, the J end lost 0 bases, and 15 bases lay between the germline ends. As DNA, the CDR3 is TGTGCCAGCTCACCCCTCGCAGCCGCGAGCTCCTACAATGAGCAGTTCTTC. Its translation: CASSPLAAASSYNEQFF.

V and J are TRBV20-1 and TRBJ1-5; D is ambiguous. The CDR3 contains 11 residues. Between the trimmed V and J ends, which lost 6 bases and 4 bases, there was a span of 7 bases. Per the germline V gene, CDR1 is DFQATT and CDR2 is SNEGSKA (reference sequence). CDR3 loop: CSAVENQPQHF. CDR3 nucleotides: TGCAGTGCGGTCGAGAATCAGCCCCAGCATTTT.

This chain links TRBV12-5 with TRBJ2-1; 12 positions agree with TRBD2. The length of the CDR3 is 14 residues. V lost 6 bases and J lost 6; bases outside the gene matches: 3. Germline V gene lookup returns CDR1 LGHNT and CDR2 FRNRAP. This chain's CDR3 is CASGGGLAGNEQFF. CDR3 nucleotide sequence: TGTGCTAGTGGGGGGGGACTAGCGGGCAATGAGCAGTTCTTC.

J is TRBJ2-7 and V is TRBV19; 8 bases are shared with TRBD1. Germline V gene lookup returns CDR1 LNHDA and CDR2 SQIVND (reference sequence). V lost 5 bases, J lost 2 bases, and 8 bases stayed unmatched. This CDR3 comprises 15 residues. CDR3 protein: CASSPGGTGAYEQYF. CDR3 nucleotides: TGTGCCAGTAGTCCCGGCGGGACAGGCGCCTACGAGCAGTACTTC.

J is TRBJ2-2 and V is TRBV18, with 14 bases that match TRBD2. The germline CDR1 and CDR2 sequences are KGHSH and LQKENI. This CDR3 is built from 15 residues. V was pared by 8 bases and J by 4 bases, with 3 bases of the junction left unmatched. The CDR3 region is CASRGLAGGTGELFF. CDR3 DNA: TGTGCCAGCCGAGGACTAGCGGGGGGCACCGGGGAGCTGTTTTTT.

This rearrangement joins TRBV10-3 to TRBJ2-7; TRBD2 matches at 10 bases. Germline V CDR1 and CDR2: ENHRY, SYGVKD. The V and J ends lost 4 bases and 2 bases, in that order; junction bases with no gene match: 2. This CDR3 region has 14 residues. For the CDR3, the DNA is TGTGCCATCAGTGGAGCGGGAGGGGCCTACGAGCAGTACTTC. As protein: CAISGAGGAYEQYF.

The rearrangement uses TRBV28 and TRBJ2-7; D remains unclear. Deletions cut 6 bases from V and 8 bases from J, with 11 bases between. Looked up from germline, CDR1 is MDHEN and CDR2 is SYDVKM. The CDR3 extends over 11 amino acids. This CDR3 reads CASSPQGKQYF. The CDR3 DNA is TGTGCCAGCAGCCCCCAAGGGAAGCAGTACTTC.

The chain uses TRBV10-3 and TRBJ2-7; 14 bases align to TRBD2. The ends lost 8 bases at V and 7 bases at J; junction bases unmatched: 13. Germline-derived CDR1 and CDR2 are ENHRY and SYGVKD. This CDR3 region has 16 residues. CDR3 sequence (DNA): TGTGCCATCGCTGGGGGGACTAGCGGGAGAGTCGGTGAGCAGTACTTC. This translates into CAIAGGTSGRVGEQYF.

V gene TRBV2 combines with J gene TRBJ2-7; 11 nucleotides line up with TRBD2. V shed 4 bases and J 8 bases; nucleotides not matched to a gene: 10. The CDR3 spans 15 residues. CDR1 is SNHLY and CDR2 is FYNNEI in the germline V gene. CDR3 loop: CASSGSTSGTGKQYF. The CDR3 DNA follows: TGTGCCAGCAGTGGATCGACTAGCGGGACGGGGAAGCAGTACTTC.

In regard to this clone: The sample holds other DNA sequences that translate to the same CDR3. The V gene is TRBV15, the J gene TRBJ2-3, with D possibly matching TRBD2 (5 bases). CDR3 size: 15 residues. Germline assignment: CDR1 LNHNV and CDR2 YYDKDF (reference sequence). V was shortened by 0 bases and J by 0 bases, with 7 bases between the two germline ends. The DNA of the CDR3 is TGTGCCACCAGCAGAGATCCGGGAAGCACAGATACGCAGTATTTT. Translated, it gives CATSRDPGSTDTQYF.